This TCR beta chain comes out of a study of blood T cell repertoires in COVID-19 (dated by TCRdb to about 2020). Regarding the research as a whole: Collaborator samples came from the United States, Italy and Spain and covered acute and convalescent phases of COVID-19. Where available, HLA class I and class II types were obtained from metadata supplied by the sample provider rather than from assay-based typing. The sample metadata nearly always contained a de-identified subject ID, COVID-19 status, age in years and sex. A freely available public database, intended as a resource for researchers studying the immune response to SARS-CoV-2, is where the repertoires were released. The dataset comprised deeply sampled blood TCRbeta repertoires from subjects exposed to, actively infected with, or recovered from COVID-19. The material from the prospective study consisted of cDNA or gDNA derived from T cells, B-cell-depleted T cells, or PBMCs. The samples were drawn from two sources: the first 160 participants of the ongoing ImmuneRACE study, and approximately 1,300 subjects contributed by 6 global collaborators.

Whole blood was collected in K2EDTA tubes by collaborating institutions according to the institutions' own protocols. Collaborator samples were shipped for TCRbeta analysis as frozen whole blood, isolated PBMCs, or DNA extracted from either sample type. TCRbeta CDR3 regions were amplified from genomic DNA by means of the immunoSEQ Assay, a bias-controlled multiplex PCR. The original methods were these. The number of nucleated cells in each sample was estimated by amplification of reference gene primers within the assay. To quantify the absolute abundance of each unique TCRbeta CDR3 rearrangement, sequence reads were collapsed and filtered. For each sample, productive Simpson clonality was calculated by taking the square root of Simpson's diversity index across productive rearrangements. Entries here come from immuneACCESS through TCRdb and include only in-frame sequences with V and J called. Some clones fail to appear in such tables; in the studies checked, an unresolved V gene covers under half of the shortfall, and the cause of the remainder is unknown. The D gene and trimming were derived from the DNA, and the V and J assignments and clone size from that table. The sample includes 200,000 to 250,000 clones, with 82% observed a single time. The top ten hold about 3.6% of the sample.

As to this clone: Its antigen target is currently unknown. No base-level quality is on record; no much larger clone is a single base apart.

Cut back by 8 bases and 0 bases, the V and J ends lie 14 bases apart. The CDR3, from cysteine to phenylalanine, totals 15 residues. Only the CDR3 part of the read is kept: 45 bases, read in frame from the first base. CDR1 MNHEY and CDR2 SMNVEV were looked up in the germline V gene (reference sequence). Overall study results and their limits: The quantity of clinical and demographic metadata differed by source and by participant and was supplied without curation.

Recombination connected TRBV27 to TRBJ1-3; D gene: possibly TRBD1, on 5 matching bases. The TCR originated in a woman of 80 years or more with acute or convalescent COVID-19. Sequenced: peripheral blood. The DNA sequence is TGTGCCAGCCGCCCAGGGAGGCCCTCTGGAAACACCATATATTTT. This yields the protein CASRPGRPSGNTIYF.